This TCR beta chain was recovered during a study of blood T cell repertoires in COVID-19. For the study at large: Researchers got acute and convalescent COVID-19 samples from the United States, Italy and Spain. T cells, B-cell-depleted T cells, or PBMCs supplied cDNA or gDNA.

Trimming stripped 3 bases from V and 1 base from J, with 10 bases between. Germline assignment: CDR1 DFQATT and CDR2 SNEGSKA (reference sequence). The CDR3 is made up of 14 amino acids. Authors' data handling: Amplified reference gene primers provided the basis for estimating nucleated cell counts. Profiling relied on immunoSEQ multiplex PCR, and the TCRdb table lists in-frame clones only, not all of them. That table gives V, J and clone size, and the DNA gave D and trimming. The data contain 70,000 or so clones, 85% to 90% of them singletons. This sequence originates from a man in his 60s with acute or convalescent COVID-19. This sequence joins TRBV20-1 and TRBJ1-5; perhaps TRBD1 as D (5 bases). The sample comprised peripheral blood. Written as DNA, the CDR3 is TGCAGTGCTAGTTCTAGGGGCAGCAATCAGCCCCAGCATTTT. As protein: CSASSRGSNQPQHF.